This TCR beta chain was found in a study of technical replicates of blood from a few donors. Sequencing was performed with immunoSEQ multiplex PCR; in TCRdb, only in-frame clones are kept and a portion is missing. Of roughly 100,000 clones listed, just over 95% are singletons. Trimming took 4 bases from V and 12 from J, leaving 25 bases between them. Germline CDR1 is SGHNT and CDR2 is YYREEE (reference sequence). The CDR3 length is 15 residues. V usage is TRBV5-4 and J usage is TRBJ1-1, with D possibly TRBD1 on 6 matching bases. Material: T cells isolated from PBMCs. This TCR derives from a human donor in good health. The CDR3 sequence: CASSTADRPHGEPFF. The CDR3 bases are TGTGCCAGCAGCACGGCTGACAGGCCGCACGGGGAGCCTTTCTTT.